This TCR beta chain was captured in a study of T cells in Graves' hyperthyroidism and ophthalmopathy. Study overall: At initial diagnosis, before any treatment had begun, peripheral blood was obtained. Study-wide results and caveats: Ophthalmopathy got predicted by the model a median approximately six months before its onset.

This clonotype came up many times. The target antigen is unknown. Germline assignment: CDR1 LGHDT and CDR2 YNNKEL (reference sequence). V lost 1 base to trimming and J lost 3 bases; unmatched junction nucleotides: 5. This CDR3 has 15 residues. The study excluded patients with uncontrolled infection, other autoimmune disease, pregnancy or lactation. RNA transcripts were the template for amplifying TCR beta CDR3 regions. A first-round RT-PCR of the TCR CDR3 used the HTBI primer set. TCRdb reanalysed the multiplex PCR reads using MiXCR and keeps one entry per CDR3 protein. The sample shows around 600,000 distinct CDR3 sequences, more than 13% of them seen only once.

Sequencing was carried out using blood. The source of this sequence is a woman younger than 35 with Graves' ophthalmopathy. V gene TRBV3-1 combines with J gene TRBJ2-5; 7 positions agree with TRBD2. This CDR3 is CASSQGGAGEETQYF. The CDR3 DNA sequence: TGTGCCAGCAGCCAAGGGGGCGCGGGAGAAGAGACCCAGTACTTC.